Listed here is a single T cell receptor beta chain. Its specificity is not known. The data were obtained in a study of cytomegalovirus exposure and HLA in healthy donors. Study-wide points: Previously analyzed data showed that most TCR beta V segments were productive at a frequency of about 90% or about 30%. Reported findings show TCR beta sequences accurately forecast HLA-A and HLA-B alleles in most subjects.

The primer mix had 60 Vbeta and 13 Jbeta primers. The method was immunoSEQ multiplex PCR; TCRdb's version includes in-frame clones alone and lacks a portion of them. This listing includes 70,000 to 100,000 clones. The V end lost 1 base, the J end lost 4 bases, and 11 bases lay between the germline ends. Germline V lookup: CDR1 SGHTA, CDR2 FQGNSA. This CDR3 has 16 residues. The sample consisted of PBMCs. This receptor was obtained from a girl aged 10-17 years in good health and CMV-seropositive. The rearrangement uses TRBV7-2 and TRBJ2-6, with D perhaps TRBD2 (7 bases). CDR3 sequence: CASSLEGGRGANVLTF. CDR3 DNA sequence: TGTGCCAGCAGCTTAGAGGGGGGGAGAGGGGCCAACGTCCTGACTTTC.